This T cell receptor beta chain is from a study of CD8+ T cells in alopecia areata. Noted treatment: oral pan-JAK inhibitor, 5-10 mg twice daily. RNA extraction was followed by reverse transcription into cDNA, which acted as the sequencing template. TCRdb's copy holds only in-frame clones and misses some; the assay was immunoSEQ multiplex PCR. The sample includes 90,000 to 120,000 clones, 84% of them seen just once. To note about this clone: Its antigen is not identified.

Losses at the gene ends were 4 bases for V and 2 bases for J; bases not matched to a gene: 4. The germline V gene has CDR1 SEHNR and CDR2 FQNEAQ (reference sequence). CDR3 length: 14 residues. General study results and limits: Persistence in scalp and blood during tofacitinib was observed for many expanded lesional clones.

Sequencing used CD8+ T cells sorted from blood, obtained at week 24, from a patient treated with tofacitinib. The source of this sequence is a human donor with alopecia areata. This chain joins TRBV7-9 and TRBJ2-5, with 7 bases matching TRBD1. In DNA, the CDR3 is TGTGCCAGCAGCTCACCGGGACAGCAAGAGACCCAGTACTTC. It is translated as CASSSPGQQETQYF.